The source of this T cell receptor beta chain is a study of T cell repertoires in cytomegalovirus infection. Overall study context: HLA-C-restricted CMV epitopes, recently identified, and well-studied HLA-B-restricted ones were used by the study. Signatures in public TCR beta sequences pointed to both CMV infection and matching HLA type. Regarding the study as a whole: Of the TCR beta families, the public ones yielded a cumulative frequency that identified carriers of CMV plus the relevant HLA.

TCRdb processed the reads anew with MiXCR; each CDR3 protein has one entry. The sample includes some 100,000 distinct CDR3 sequences, 25% to 35% of them seen just once. A word on this clonotype: Its matching antigen is unknown.

The germline V gene has CDR1 KGHDR and CDR2 SFDVKD. This CDR3 has 18 amino acids. After removal of 2 bases from V and 3 bases from J, the junction contained 7 bases not matched to a gene. This clonotype was obtained from a human donor in good health (CMV status not recorded). Some clones in this sample may be carry-over from other donors' samples. V usage is TRBV24-1 and J usage is TRBJ2-1, with 12 nucleotides matching TRBD2. The input for sequencing was CD8+ T cells from cultured PBMCs, taken from culture after CMV antigen stimulation. CDR3 DNA sequence: TGTGCCACCAGTGATTCCGAGACTAGCGGGGGAGTCTACAATGAGCAGTTCTTC. Protein product: CATSDSETSGGVYNEQFF.